This T cell receptor (beta chain) comes out of a study of blood T cell repertoires in COVID-19. The CDR3 consists of 13 residues. Germline V gives CDR1 SGHRS, CDR2 YFSETQ. Trimming removed 0 bases from V and 5 bases from J, with 9 bases in between. Clones were sequenced by immunoSEQ multiplex PCR, and TCRdb holds only the in-frame ones, with some missing. There are about 74,000 clones in the sample; around nine tenths occur only once, and roughly 3% lies in the top ten. The chain carries TRBV5-1 and TRBJ2-7; D is possibly TRBD1 (6 bases). The sequenced sample consisted of peripheral blood. The receptor comes from an older man with active or convalescent COVID-19. CDR3 DNA: TGCGCCAGCAGCTTGGGGTCAGGGGACGAGCAGTACTTC. Amino acid sequence: CASSLGSGDEQYF.